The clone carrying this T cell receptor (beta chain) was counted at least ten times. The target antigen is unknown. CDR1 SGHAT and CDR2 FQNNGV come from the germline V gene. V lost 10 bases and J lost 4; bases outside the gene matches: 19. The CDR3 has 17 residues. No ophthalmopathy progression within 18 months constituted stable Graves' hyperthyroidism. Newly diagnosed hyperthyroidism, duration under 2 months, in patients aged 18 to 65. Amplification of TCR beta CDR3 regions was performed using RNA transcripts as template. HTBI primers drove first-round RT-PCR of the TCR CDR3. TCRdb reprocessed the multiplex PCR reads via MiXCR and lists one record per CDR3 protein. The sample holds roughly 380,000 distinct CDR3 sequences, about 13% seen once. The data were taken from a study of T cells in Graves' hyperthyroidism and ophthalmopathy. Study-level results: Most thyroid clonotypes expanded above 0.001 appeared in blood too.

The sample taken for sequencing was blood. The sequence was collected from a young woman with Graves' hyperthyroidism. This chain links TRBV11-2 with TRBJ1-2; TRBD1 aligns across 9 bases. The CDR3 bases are TGTGCCAAGCCACAGGGGGCACATCAAGAGAGGTGCTATGGCTACACCTTC. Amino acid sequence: CAKPQGAHQERCYGYTF.